These 25 T cell receptor beta chains were sequenced from one sample in a study of cytomegalovirus exposure and HLA in healthy donors. A multiplex PCR was run with 60 Vbeta primers and 13 Jbeta primers. Clones were read by immunoSEQ multiplex PCR, and TCRdb kept only the in-frame ones, dropping some. The sample records under 150,000 clones, roughly 79% being singletons. Source material: PBMCs. Receptors originate from a woman aged 18-30 years in good health and CMV-seronegative.

This chain uses TRBV9 with TRBJ1-1; D gene uncertain. The germline V gene encodes CDR1 SGDLS and CDR2 YYNGEE. The CDR3 runs 15 residues. The germline V and J ends were trimmed by 3 bases and 4 bases, with 16 bases remaining between them. DNA for the CDR3: TGTGCCAGCAGCGGCACGGAGAGCCTTAGCACTGAAGCTTTCTTT. As protein: CASSGTESLSTEAFF.

The chain is built from TRBV10-3 and TRBJ1-1; 8 nucleotides match TRBD1. The V and J ends lost 7 bases and 4 bases, in that order; junction bases with no gene match: 14. The CDR3 is made up of 16 amino acids. Germline CDR1 reads ENHRY; CDR2 reads SYGVKD. This CDR3 is CAITPTGEVYSTEAFF. CDR3 DNA sequence: TGTGCCATCACTCCGACAGGGGAGGTGTATTCCACTGAAGCTTTCTTT.

The chain couples TRBV7-9 to TRBJ2-1; TRBD2 matches 15 bases. Germline V gene data show CDR1 as SEHNR and CDR2 as FQNEAQ (reference sequence). The CDR3 is made up of 18 amino acids. The ends lost 3 bases at V and 2 bases at J; junction bases unmatched: 5. As DNA, the CDR3 is TGTGCCAGCAGCTTTACTGGACTAGCGGGGGGGCCCTACAATGAGCAGTTCTTC. This encodes CASSFTGLAGGPYNEQFF.

Worth noting for this clone: The same CDR3 is also encoded by other DNA sequences in this sample. This sequence joins TRBV5-1 and TRBJ2-7; D possibly corresponds to TRBD1 (6 bases). Trimming took off 4 bases at V and 3 bases at J, with 17 bases between the two ends. Germline V CDR1 and CDR2: SGHRS, YFSETQ. The CDR3 runs 15 residues. CDR3 sequence reads: CASSLLGQGNYEQYF. The CDR3 DNA reads as TGCGCCAGCAGCCTTCTGGGACAAGGGAACTACGAGCAGTACTTC.

The chain is built from TRBV9 and TRBJ1-1; D is perhaps TRBD1 (5 bases). V dropped 4 bases and J dropped 0 bases, with 13 bases sitting between them. Germline V CDR1 and CDR2: SGDLS, YYNGEE. CDR3 length: 15 residues. The CDR3 DNA follows: TGTGCCAGCAGCCCAGTTCAGGGTCTGAACACTGAAGCTTTCTTT. Its translation is CASSPVQGLNTEAFF.

The chain carries TRBV6-5 and TRBJ2-2; 9 bases match TRBD2. The V and J ends lost 6 bases and 2 bases, in that order; junction bases with no gene match: 4. The CDR3 spans 15 residues. From germline, CDR1 is MNHEY and CDR2 SVGAGI. The CDR3 is CASSLAGANTGELFF. For the CDR3, the DNA is TGTGCCAGCAGCTTAGCGGGGGCTAACACCGGGGAGCTGTTTTTT.

This sequence joins TRBV4-1 and TRBJ2-7; D call uncertain. The CDR3 loop spans 14 amino acids. Trimming pared 1 base from V and 5 bases from J, leaving 12 bases between. Germline CDR1 reads MGHRA; CDR2 reads YSYEKL. This CDR3 is CASSQADTRDEQYF. In DNA, the CDR3 is TGCGCCAGCAGCCAAGCTGATACCCGGGACGAGCAGTACTTC.

The chain couples TRBV1 to TRBJ2-3; the listed D gene, TRBD2, was not tested against the DNA. TRBV1 is assigned pseudogene status. This CDR3 has 16 amino acids. The DNA of the CDR3 is TGCACCAGCAGCCAAGTACTTAGCGGGGACACAGATACGCAGTATTTT. It encodes CTSSQVLSGDTDTQYF.

This clone has a handful of counts. The chain recombines TRBV27 with TRBJ2-7; D is possibly TRBD1 (5 bases). The CDR3 consists of 14 residues. Trimming cost V 6 bases and J 0 bases, with 12 bases left between them. Germline V gene sequence: CDR1 MNHEY, CDR2 SMNVEV (reference sequence). CDR3 DNA sequence: TGTGCCAGCAGGGCAGGACAAGTCTCCTACGAGCAGTACTTC. As protein: CASRAGQVSYEQYF.

Turning to this clone: The junction shows a germline mismatch at one end, possibly a read error. V is TRBV25-1 and J is TRBJ2-3; 8 bases line up with TRBD2. CDR3 size: 14 residues. The germline V gene has CDR1 MGHDK and CDR2 SYGVNS. The CDR3 region has the DNA TGTGCCAGCCGTGAAGCGGGAGGCACAGATACGCAGTATTTT. Residues: CASREAGGTDTQYF.

The rearrangement joins TRBV5-6 to TRBJ1-1; 9 nucleotides agree with TRBD1. Germline V CDR1 and CDR2: SGHDT, YYEEEE. This CDR3 is built from 15 residues. J lost 3 bases, V lost 4 bases, and 7 bases had no gene match. The CDR3 DNA follows: TGTGCCAGCAGCCCGGACAGGGGTGGGGACACTGAAGCTTTCTTT. Translation gives CASSPDRGGDTEAFF.

The chain is built from TRBV6-4 and TRBJ1-1, with 10 bases identical to TRBD1. CDR1 and CDR2 (germline): MRHNA, SNTAGT. J gave up 8 bases and V 6 bases, and 12 bases lay outside the gene matches. The CDR3 is 15 residues long. CDR3 DNA sequence: TGTGCCAGCAGCCAATTGGGACAGGGGACCTCAGAAGCTTTCTTT. Translated: CASSQLGQGTSEAFF.

The gene calls are TRBV10-3 and TRBJ1-5; the D gene is possibly TRBD1 (6 bases). Per the germline V gene, CDR1 is ENHRY and CDR2 is SYGVKD. The CDR3 length is 15 residues. Trimming pared 2 bases from V and 4 bases from J, leaving 12 bases between. CDR3 amino acids: CAISEETGLNQPQHF. The DNA of the CDR3 is TGTGCCATCAGTGAGGAAACAGGGCTGAATCAGCCCCAGCATTTT.

The V and J genes are TRBV19 and TRBJ1-3; TRBD1 might be the D (6 bases). This CDR3 region has 13 residues. V shed 8 bases and J shed 3 bases, with 11 bases lying between them. Germline V gene lookup returns CDR1 LNHDA and CDR2 SQIVND (reference sequence). CDR3 nucleotides: TGTGCCAGTCAGGGGAGCGTTGGAAACACCATATATTTT. Its translation is CASQGSVGNTIYF.

The chain carries TRBV27 and TRBJ2-1, with 8 nucleotides matching TRBD2. CDR1 is MNHEY, CDR2 SMNVEV, per germline (reference sequence). Trimming took 2 bases from V and 2 from J; bases not matched to a gene: 2. The CDR3 length is 15 residues. The DNA for the CDR3 is TGTGCCAGCAGTTTAGAGCGGGGGACCTACAATGAGCAGTTCTTC. This codes for CASSLERGTYNEQFF.

This clone was seen a few times. The chain is built from TRBV28 and TRBJ1-3; D is unresolved. This CDR3 region has 15 residues. Germline V CDR1 and CDR2: MDHEN, SYDVKM. V was clipped by 6 bases and J by 0 bases, with 12 bases between them. The CDR3 DNA reads TGTGCCAGCAGACCCCTAAGATTCTCTGGAAACACCATATATTTT. Its translation: CASRPLRFSGNTIYF.

This clone has a single count. V and J are TRBV2 and TRBJ1-1, with 12 bases fitting TRBD1. The V gene's germline CDR1 is SNHLY and CDR2 FYNNEI. Trimming at V came to 8 bases and at J to 6 bases, leaving 10 bases not matched to a gene. The CDR3 consists of 15 residues. The CDR3 DNA is TGTGCCAGCGGAACCGGGACAGGGGGCTTTGCTGAAGCTTTCTTT. Translating gives CASGTGTGGFAEAFF.

The chain carries TRBV7-9 and TRBJ2-1, with 7 bases fitting TRBD2. Germline V gene data show CDR1 as SEHNR and CDR2 as FQNEAQ (reference sequence). The CDR3 loop spans 16 amino acids. V shed 5 bases and J 4 bases; nucleotides not matched to a gene: 11. The CDR3 bases are TGTGCCAGCAGCGGAGGCCCGGGGGGTCTTTACAATGAGCAGTTCTTC. Translated, it gives CASSGGPGGLYNEQFF.

This clone occurred once. The chain joins TRBV4-1 to TRBJ1-2; the match to TRBD1 covers 7 bases. The ends lost 4 bases at V and 0 bases at J; junction bases unmatched: 8. The CDR3 sequence is 16 residues long. CDR1 and CDR2 (germline): MGHRA, YSYEKL. CDR3 DNA: TGCGCCAGCAGCCCCGGCGGACAGGCAACTAACTATGGCTACACCTTC. Translated, it gives CASSPGGQATNYGYTF.

As concerns this clone: Germline is not matched at one junction end, which may reflect a read error. This CDR3 is also generated by other DNA sequences in the sample. V is TRBV5-1 and J is TRBJ2-1; 15 bases align to TRBD2. CDR1 is SGHRS, CDR2 YFSETQ, per germline. This CDR3 spans 18 amino acids. The CDR3 protein is CASSLAGLAGGSWNEQFF. CDR3 in DNA: TGCGCCAGTAGCTTGGCCGGACTAGCGGGGGGGTCCTGGAATGAGCAGTTCTTC.

This clone was counted between two and nine times. The rearrangement uses TRBV7-8 and TRBJ2-1; 8 bases agree with TRBD2. Germline lookup yields CDR1 SGHVS and CDR2 FQNEAQ. The CDR3 contains 18 residues. V shed 0 bases and J 3 bases; nucleotides not matched to a gene: 10. The CDR3 protein is CASSLAKGLAGFYNEQFF. CDR3 in DNA: TGTGCCAGCAGCTTAGCGAAGGGGCTAGCGGGCTTCTACAATGAGCAGTTCTTC.

The chain joins TRBV4-1 to TRBJ1-1; 8 positions match TRBD1. Germline V CDR1 and CDR2: MGHRA, YSYEKL. The CDR3 loop spans 14 amino acids. The ends lost 6 bases at V and 4 bases at J; junction bases unmatched: 7. CDR3 nucleotides: TGCGCCAGCAGTCCTACCGGGACAGGCACTGAAGCTTTCTTT. Translation: CASSPTGTGTEAFF.

J is TRBJ2-7 and V is TRBV6-1; 7 nucleotides agree with TRBD1. Trimming took 5 bases from V and 2 from J; bases not matched to a gene: 6. Germline-derived CDR1 and CDR2 are MNHNS and SASEGT. The CDR3 spans 14 residues. CDR3 sequence: CASSHRDSTYEQYF. CDR3 nucleotides: TGTGCCAGCAGTCACCGGGACAGCACCTACGAGCAGTACTTC.

The chain joins TRBV5-4 to TRBJ2-1, with 10 bases lining up with TRBD2. The V segment lost 4 bases and the J segment 3 bases; nucleotides outside the gene matches: 4. From germline, CDR1 is SGHNT and CDR2 YYREEE (reference sequence). The CDR3 extends over 15 amino acids. CDR3 in amino acids: CASSPLAGVYNEQFF. CDR3 DNA: TGTGCCAGCAGCCCGCTAGCGGGGGTCTACAATGAGCAGTTCTTC.

The V gene is TRBV6-1, the J gene TRBJ2-5, with D maybe TRBD1 (6 bases). Near its end, the DNA agrees better with TRBJ2-7, so the J call may be wrong. This CDR3 has 14 amino acids. CDR1 and CDR2 (germline): MNHNS, SASEGT. The DNA for the CDR3 is TGTGCCAGCAGGCCCGGGACAACTACCTACGAGCAGTACTTC. Translation: CASRPGTTTYEQYF.